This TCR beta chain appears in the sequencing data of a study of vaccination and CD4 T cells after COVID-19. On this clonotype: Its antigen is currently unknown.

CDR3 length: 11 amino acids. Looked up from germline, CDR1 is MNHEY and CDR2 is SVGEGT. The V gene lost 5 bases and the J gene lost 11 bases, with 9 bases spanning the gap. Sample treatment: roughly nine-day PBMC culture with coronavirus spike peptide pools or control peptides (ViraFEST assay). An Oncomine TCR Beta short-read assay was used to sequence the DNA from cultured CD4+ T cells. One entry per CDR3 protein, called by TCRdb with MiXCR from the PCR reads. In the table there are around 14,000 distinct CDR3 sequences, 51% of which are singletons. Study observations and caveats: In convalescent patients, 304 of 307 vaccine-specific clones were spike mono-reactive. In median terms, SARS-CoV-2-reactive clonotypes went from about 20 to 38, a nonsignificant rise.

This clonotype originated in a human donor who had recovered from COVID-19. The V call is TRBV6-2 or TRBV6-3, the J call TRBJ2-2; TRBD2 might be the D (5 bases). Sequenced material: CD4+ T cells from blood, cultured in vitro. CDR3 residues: CASSHGVELFF. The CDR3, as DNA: TGTGCCAGCAGTCACGGGGTTGAGCTGTTTTTT.